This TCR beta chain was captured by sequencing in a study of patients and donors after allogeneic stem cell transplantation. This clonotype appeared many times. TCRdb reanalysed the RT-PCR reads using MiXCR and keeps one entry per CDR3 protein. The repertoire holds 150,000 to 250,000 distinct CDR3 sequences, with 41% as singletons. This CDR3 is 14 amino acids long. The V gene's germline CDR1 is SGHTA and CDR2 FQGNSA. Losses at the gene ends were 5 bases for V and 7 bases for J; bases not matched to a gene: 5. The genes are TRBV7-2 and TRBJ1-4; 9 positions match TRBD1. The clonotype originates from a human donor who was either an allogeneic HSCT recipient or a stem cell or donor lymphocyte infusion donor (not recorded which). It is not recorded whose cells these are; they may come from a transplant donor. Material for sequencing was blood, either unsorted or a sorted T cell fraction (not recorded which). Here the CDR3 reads CASSPTGGFEKLFF. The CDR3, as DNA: TGTGCCAGCAGCCCGACAGGGGGTTTTGAAAAACTGTTTTTT.